Listed below are T cell receptor beta chains from one sample, sequenced in a study of T-cell reconstitution after alpha-beta-depleted transplantation in children. TCRdb independently ran MiXCR on the PCR reads; one entry per CDR3 protein. The table has roughly 790,000 distinct CDR3 sequences, roughly 16% seen once; the top ten hold just under 5%. Sequenced material: PBMCs, mostly from graft donor cells, taken 360 days after TCRalphabeta/CD19-depleted stem cell transplant. These receptors all stem from a male patient younger than 18 who had a stem cell transplant for acute lymphoblastic leukemia, so the T cells may come from the graft donor. CDR3s include the opening cysteine and the closing phenylalanine or tryptophan. A D gene is named only where the DNA matches it firmly. A row's size may be missing; if present it is once, few, many or a size class.

V: TRBV10-3
length: 13
D: TRBD2
size: few
J: TRBJ2-1
CDR3: CAISDKREREQFF
DNA: TGTGCCATCAGTGACAAGCGGGAGAGGGAGCAGTTCTTC

V: TRBV7-6
length: 13
D: NA
size: NA
J: TRBJ2-1
CDR3: CASSYLGANEQFF
DNA: TGTGCCAGCAGCTATCTAGGGGCAAATGAGCAGTTCTTC

V: TRBV5-1
length: 14
D: NA
size: NA
J: TRBJ2-1
CDR3: CASSLEWGGAEQFF
DNA: TGCGCCAGCAGCTTGGAATGGGGAGGCGCTGAGCAGTTCTTC

V: TRBV10-2
length: 16
D: TRBD1
size: many
J: TRBJ2-6
CDR3: CASSYGQGAWANVLTF
DNA: TGCGCCAGCAGTTATGGACAGGGGGCGTGGGCCAACGTCCTGACTTTC

V: TRBV12-3/TRBV12-4
length: 11
D: TRBD1
size: NA
J: TRBJ1-5
CDR3: CASSRQGPQHF
DNA: TGTGCCAGCAGTCGACAGGGGCCCCAGCATTTT

V: TRBV27
length: 14
D: NA
size: few
J: TRBJ2-3
CDR3: CASSSSRLTDTQYF
DNA: TGTGCCAGCAGTTCCTCCCGCCTCACAGATACGCAGTATTTT

V: TRBV7-3
length: 18
D: TRBD1
size: few
J: TRBJ2-1
CDR3: CASSHPGQGARGYNEQFF
DNA: TGTGCCAGCAGCCATCCGGGACAGGGGGCGAGGGGGTACAATGAGCAGTTCTTC

V: TRBV9
length: 16
D: TRBD1
size: many
J: TRBJ2-2
CDR3: CASSRHGTGKTGELFF
DNA: TGTGCCAGCAGTCGTCATGGGACAGGGAAAACCGGGGAGCTGTTTTTT

V: TRBV5-5
length: 14
D: NA
size: NA
J: TRBJ1-1
CDR3: CASSWGHPNTEAFF
DNA: TGTGCCAGCAGCTGGGGACACCCGAACACTGAAGCTTTCTTT

V: TRBV2
length: 14
D: TRBD2
size: NA
J: TRBJ2-5
CDR3: CASLGLAVQETQYF
DNA: TGTGCCAGCCTGGGACTAGCGGTCCAAGAGACCCAGTACTTC

V: TRBV6-1
length: 15
D: NA
size: few
J: TRBJ1-5
CDR3: CASSRGALSNQPQHF
DNA: TGTGCCAGCAGCAGAGGGGCCCTAAGCAATCAGCCCCAGCATTTT

V: TRBV5-6
length: 17
D: NA
size: NA
J: TRBJ2-5
CDR3: CASSLGWAPPYQETQYF
DNA: TGTGCCAGCAGCTTGGGGTGGGCACCCCCGTACCAAGAGACCCAGTACTTC

V: TRBV24-1
length: 16
D: TRBD1
size: few
J: TRBJ2-5
CDR3: CATSERQGVGQETQYF
DNA: TGTGCCACCAGTGAAAGACAGGGGGTGGGACAAGAGACCCAGTACTTC

V: TRBV5-1
length: 15
D: NA
size: few
J: TRBJ2-7
CDR3: CASSLMAGSAYEQYF
DNA: TGCGCCAGCAGCTTGATGGCCGGTTCAGCATACGAGCAGTACTTC

V: TRBV7-9
length: 15
D: TRBD1
size: few
J: TRBJ2-5
CDR3: CASSIRQGIQETQYF
DNA: TGTGCCAGCAGCATTCGACAGGGGATACAAGAGACCCAGTACTTC

V: TRBV10-3
length: 16
D: NA
size: NA
J: TRBJ2-1
CDR3: CAISESTGNPYNEQFF
DNA: TGTGCCATCAGTGAGTCGACGGGCAATCCATACAATGAGCAGTTCTTC

V: TRBV5-1
length: 17
D: TRBD2
size: NA
J: TRBJ2-1
CDR3: CASSLPGAGGRYNEQFF
DNA: TGCGCCAGCAGCCTCCCCGGAGCGGGAGGGCGCTACAATGAGCAGTTCTTC

V: TRBV12-3/TRBV12-4
length: 14
D: NA
size: few
J: TRBJ2-7
CDR3: CASSSATSPYEQYF
DNA: TGTGCCAGCAGTTCGGCAACTAGCCCCTACGAGCAGTACTTC

V: TRBV12-3/TRBV12-4
length: 14
D: NA
size: few
J: TRBJ1-3
CDR3: CASSFPGWRNTIYF
DNA: TGTGCCAGCAGTTTTCCGGGGTGGAGAAACACCATATATTTT

V: TRBV6-1
length: 14
D: TRBD1
size: NA
J: TRBJ1-4
CDR3: CASSTTGVNEKLFF
DNA: TGTGCCAGCAGTACAACAGGGGTGAATGAAAAACTGTTTTTT

V: TRBV7-9
length: 16
D: NA
size: few
J: TRBJ2-3
CDR3: CASSLEGPRTTDTQYF
DNA: TGTGCCAGCAGCTTAGAAGGCCCCAGAACCACAGATACGCAGTATTTT

V: TRBV25-1
length: 16
D: TRBD2
size: NA
J: TRBJ2-1
CDR3: CASSEPTSGINNEQFF
DNA: TGTGCCAGCAGTGAGCCCACTAGCGGGATCAACAATGAGCAGTTCTTC

V: TRBV4-2
length: 16
D: NA
size: few
J: TRBJ2-1
CDR3: CASSHYTGSSYNEQFF
DNA: TGTGCCAGCAGCCACTATACAGGCAGCTCCTACAATGAGCAGTTCTTC

V: TRBV2
length: 15
D: TRBD1
size: few
J: TRBJ1-4
CDR3: CASQRPGTGDLKLFF
DNA: TGTGCCAGCCAACGCCCCGGGACAGGGGACCTCAAACTGTTTTTT

V: TRBV29-1
length: 12
D: TRBD2
size: NA
J: TRBJ2-1
CDR3: CTGLAGINEQFF
DNA: TGCACCGGACTAGCGGGAATCAATGAGCAGTTCTTC

V: TRBV7-3
length: 19
D: TRBD2
size: few
J: TRBJ2-7
CDR3: CASSSPEGTSGSTAYEQYF
DNA: TGTGCCAGCAGCTCCCCGGAAGGGACTAGCGGGAGTACGGCCTACGAGCAGTACTTC

V: TRBV10-3
length: 15
D: TRBD2
size: NA
J: TRBJ2-1
CDR3: CAINGLAGAYNEQFF
DNA: TGTGCCATCAATGGACTAGCGGGAGCCTACAATGAGCAGTTCTTC

V: TRBV3-1
length: 13
D: TRBD2
size: few
J: TRBJ2-7
CDR3: CASSQTSGRGTYF
DNA: TGTGCCAGCAGCCAAACTAGCGGGAGAGGCACCTACTTC

V: TRBV5-4
length: 15
D: TRBD1
size: few
J: TRBJ2-7
CDR3: CASSSWDRASWEQYF
DNA: TGTGCCAGCAGCTCCTGGGACAGGGCGTCGTGGGAGCAGTACTTC

V: TRBV5-1
length: 17
D: TRBD1
size: NA
J: TRBJ2-6
CDR3: CASSFVTGFSGANVLTF
DNA: TGCGCCAGCAGCTTTGTGACAGGGTTCTCTGGGGCCAACGTCCTGACTTTC

V: TRBV2
length: 13
D: TRBD2
size: NA
J: TRBJ2-7
CDR3: CARGQRGSYEQYF
DNA: TGTGCCAGAGGTCAGCGGGGTTCCTACGAGCAGTACTTC

V: TRBV9
length: 14
D: NA
size: few
J: TRBJ2-7
CDR3: CASSVGAIPYEQYF
DNA: TGTGCCAGCAGCGTCGGAGCAATACCCTACGAGCAGTACTTC

V: TRBV12-3/TRBV12-4
length: 11
D: NA
size: few
J: TRBJ1-5
CDR3: CASSREQPQHF
DNA: TGTGCCAGCAGTCGAGAACAGCCCCAGCATTTT

V: TRBV28
length: 14
D: NA
size: few
J: TRBJ2-2
CDR3: CASSLTGTTGELFF
DNA: TGTGCCAGCAGTTTAACCGGGACCACCGGGGAGCTGTTTTTT

V: TRBV25-1
length: 19
D: TRBD1
size: NA
J: TRBJ2-5
CDR3: CASSELAAGGRGWRETQYF
DNA: TGTGCCAGCAGTGAATTAGCGGCAGGGGGCCGCGGTTGGAGGGAGACCCAGTACTTC

V: TRBV7-9
length: 16
D: TRBD2
size: few
J: TRBJ2-1
CDR3: CASSDPAGALYNEQFF
DNA: TGTGCCAGCAGTGACCCAGCGGGAGCACTCTACAATGAGCAGTTCTTC

V: TRBV7-9
length: 15
D: TRBD2
size: few
J: TRBJ2-5
CDR3: CASSMGLAGQETQYF
DNA: TGTGCCAGCAGTATGGGACTAGCGGGGCAAGAGACCCAGTACTTC

V: TRBV20-1
length: 12
D: TRBD2
size: few
J: TRBJ2-3
CDR3: CSARLGTRAQYF
DNA: TGCAGTGCTAGGCTCGGGACTAGGGCGCAGTATTTT

V: TRBV27
length: 13
D: NA
size: many
J: TRBJ2-7
CDR3: CASTIQGGSEQYF
DNA: TGTGCCAGCACCATCCAGGGGGGGAGTGAGCAGTACTTC

V: TRBV5-8
length: 17
D: TRBD2
size: NA
J: TRBJ2-2
CDR3: CASSLNVGGSYTGELFF
DNA: TGTGCCAGCAGCTTAAATGTCGGCGGGAGTTACACCGGGGAGCTGTTTTTT

V: TRBV20-1
length: 13
D: TRBD1
size: NA
J: TRBJ1-2
CDR3: CSATPTGNYGYTF
DNA: TGCAGTGCTACCCCGACAGGGAACTATGGCTACACCTTC

V: TRBV12-3/TRBV12-4
length: 9
D: TRBD2
size: NA
J: TRBJ2-1
CDR3: CASRRGEFF
DNA: TGTGCCAGCAGGCGGGGGGAGTTCTTC

V: TRBV6-5
length: 19
D: TRBD2
size: NA
J: TRBJ2-5
CDR3: CASSYSHTWGSGDQETQYF
DNA: TGTGCCAGCAGTTACTCCCATACCTGGGGTAGCGGGGACCAAGAGACCCAGTACTTC

V: TRBV29-1
length: 15
D: NA
size: NA
J: TRBJ2-1
CDR3: CSVAPFGGGHNEQFF
DNA: TGCAGCGTTGCCCCTTTCGGAGGGGGACACAATGAGCAGTTCTTC

V: TRBV11-2
length: 18
D: TRBD2
size: few
J: TRBJ2-1
CDR3: CASSLEGVSGLAGHEQFF
DNA: TGTGCCAGCAGCTTAGAGGGGGTATCGGGACTAGCGGGACATGAGCAGTTCTTC